Below are 11 T cell receptor beta chains sequenced from a single sample in a study of vaccination and CD4 T cells after COVID-19. Treatment in this sample: approximately 9-day PBMC culture with coronavirus spike peptide pools or control peptides (ViraFEST assay). The Oncomine TCR Beta short-read assay generated sequence data from the DNA of cultured CD4+ T cells. TCRdb reprocessed the PCR reads with MiXCR, giving one entry per CDR3 protein. The sample has about 22,000 distinct CDR3 sequences, around 40% seen once. No antigen has been assigned to these receptors. The material sequenced was CD4+ T cells from blood, cultured in vitro, taken before SARS-CoV-2 vaccination. The receptors shown here come from a human donor who had recovered from COVID-19.

This chain connects TRBV20-1 to TRBJ2-3, with 13 bases aligning to TRBD2. The CDR3 contains 16 residues. V shed 6 bases, J shed 6 bases, and the junction held 12 bases outside the gene matches. Germline V gene sequence: CDR1 DFQATT, CDR2 SNEGSKA (reference sequence). DNA of the CDR3: TGCAGTGCCCCTATCCTCACTAGCGGGAGGGCCGATACGCAGTATTTT. Protein sequence: CSAPILTSGRADTQYF.

The chain recombines TRBV7-2 with TRBJ1-5; D is unclear. Trimming pared 1 base from V and 4 bases from J, leaving 11 bases between. The CDR3 consists of 15 residues. The germline CDR1 and CDR2 sequences are SGHTA and FQGNSA. Here the CDR3 reads CASSLVLARNQPQHF. CDR3 DNA: TGTGCCAGCAGCTTAGTACTGGCGAGAAATCAGCCCCAGCATTTT.

The chain uses TRBV7-3 and TRBJ2-2; a possible D gene is TRBD1 (7 bases). This CDR3 contains 15 residues. CDR1 and CDR2 from the germline V gene are SGHTA and FQGTGA. Trimming shortened V by 5 bases and J by 7 bases, and 17 bases separated the two germline ends. CDR3 nucleotides: TGTGCCAGCAGCCAGGGGGGCCCCATCAGCGGGGAGCTGTTTTTT. Protein sequence: CASSQGGPISGELFF.

Only a few counts were recorded for this clonotype. CDR3: CASSPTSENTGELFF. CDR3 DNA sequence: TGTGCCAGCAGCCCAACTAGCGAAAACACCGGGGAGCTGTTTTTT. This sequence joins TRBV7-3 and TRBJ2-2; the match to TRBD2 covers 7 bases. Germline values: CDR1 SGHTA, CDR2 FQGTGA. The CDR3 is made up of 15 amino acids. V was clipped by 5 bases and J by 2 bases; unmatched bases: 5. Together with reference TRBV7-3 and TRBJ2-2, the CDR3 gives the full variable domain: GAGVSQTPSNKVTEKGKYVELRCDPISGHTALYWYRQSLGQGPEFLIYFQGTGAADDSGLPNDRFFAVRPEGSVSTLKIQRTERGDSAVYLCASSPTSENTGELFFGEGSRLTVL.

The chain employs TRBV24-1 and TRBJ2-2, with 9 bases fitting TRBD1. Germline V gene lookup returns CDR1 KGHDR and CDR2 SFDVKD. With V trimmed by 6 bases and J by 4 bases, 5 bases remained unmatched. CDR3 size: 15 residues. The CDR3 sequence: CATSTQGAGTGELFF. As DNA, the CDR3 is TGTGCCACCAGTACACAGGGGGCTGGCACCGGGGAGCTGTTTTTT.

This chain joins TRBV10-3 and TRBJ1-2, with no clear D. The CDR3 extends over 16 amino acids. The V gene's germline CDR1 is ENHRY and CDR2 SYGVKD. Trimming stripped 5 bases from V and 2 bases from J, with 18 bases between. This CDR3 is CAISSHTGVSNYGYTF. The CDR3 coding sequence is TGTGCCATCAGTAGTCACACCGGGGTTTCGAACTATGGCTACACCTTC.

The chain combines TRBV28 with TRBJ2-7; 9 bases are shared with TRBD1. V was clipped by 7 bases and J by 4 bases; unmatched bases: 14. Germline CDR1 reads MDHEN; CDR2 reads SYDVKM. There are 16 residues in the CDR3. Written as DNA, the CDR3 is TGTGCCAGCATAGGGACAGGGAGGAGGGGGGGATACGAGCAGTACTTC. Translating it yields CASIGTGRRGGYEQYF.

V gene TRBV27 combines with J gene TRBJ2-5; TRBD1 might be the D (6 bases). Germline V gives CDR1 MNHEY, CDR2 SMNVEV (reference sequence). The CDR3 spans 16 residues. Trimming cost V 3 bases and J 2 bases, with 16 bases left between them. This chain's CDR3 is CASSFIARGGQETQYF. The CDR3 DNA sequence: TGTGCCAGCAGTTTTATCGCCAGGGGCGGGCAAGAGACCCAGTACTTC.

The gene calls are TRBV7-9 and TRBJ2-3; 7 bases are shared with TRBD1. This CDR3 comprises 15 residues. The V gene's germline CDR1 is SEHNR and CDR2 FQNEAQ (reference sequence). The V and J ends lost 5 bases and 6 bases, in that order; junction bases with no gene match: 11. The CDR3 DNA reads as TGTGCCAGCAGCGGGCCGAAGACGGGACAGGATACGCAGTATTTT. Its protein is CASSGPKTGQDTQYF.

This clonotype was seen a few times. The chain joins TRBV20-1 to TRBJ1-1; the D is unclear. This CDR3 is built from 13 residues. The V gene's germline CDR1 is DFQATT and CDR2 SNEGSKA (reference sequence). V was cut by 0 bases and J by 0 bases, with 5 bases left in between. The CDR3 bases are TGCAGTGCTAGAGATACGGTGAACACTGAAGCTTTCTTT. Residues: CSARDTVNTEAFF.

DNA for the CDR3: TGTGCCAGCAGCCAAGATAAAAGAGCGACTCCCGAGCAGTACTTC. Encoded protein: CASSQDKRATPEQYF. The J gene is TRBJ2-7, the V gene TRBV14; no clear D. The V end lost 0 bases, the J end lost 6 bases, and 15 bases lay between the germline ends. CDR1 and CDR2 (germline): SGHDN, FVKESK. This CDR3 contains 15 residues.